One and the same sample provided the 14 T cell receptor beta chains below, sequenced in a study of T cell responses to AZD1222 COVID-19 vaccine. Assay: immunoSEQ multiplex PCR; the TCRdb copy retains only in-frame clones and omits some. The table has 150,000 or so clones, 93% seen once. The sample was peripheral blood, taken on day 0 of MenACWY control vaccination. Source of these receptors: an adult in good health.

A remark on this clone: The sample has other DNA sequences that encode this CDR3 too. The CDR3 nucleotides read TGCGCCAGCAGCTCAAGGGGTGGGGGTGAAAAACTGTTTTTT. It yields the protein CASSSRGGGEKLFF. J is TRBJ1-4 and V is TRBV5-1; perhaps TRBD1 as D (5 bases). V was cut by 3 bases and J by 7 bases, with 13 bases left in between. This CDR3 contains 14 residues. Germline V gene lookup returns CDR1 SGHRS and CDR2 YFSETQ.

J is TRBJ2-5 and V is TRBV5-4; tentatively, D is TRBD1 (6 bases). Germline-derived CDR1 and CDR2 are SGHNT and YYREEE (reference sequence). The CDR3 runs 13 residues. V was cut by 2 bases and J by 2 bases, with 7 bases left in between. CDR3 sequence: CASSLDRQETQYF. The CDR3 coding sequence is TGTGCCAGCAGCTTAGACAGGCAAGAGACCCAGTACTTC.

The CDR3 region is CASSSRMDEQFF. The CDR3 nucleotides read TGCGCCAGCAGTAGCAGGATGGATGAGCAGTTCTTC. This chain uses TRBV5-1 with TRBJ2-1; the D is unclear. Looked up from germline, CDR1 is SGHRS and CDR2 is YFSETQ. This CDR3 is 12 amino acids long. Trimming stripped 5 bases from V and 8 bases from J, with 11 bases between.

In DNA, the CDR3 is TGTGCCAGCAGCGTATCAGGTCGGGAGACCCAGTACTTC. It specifies CASSVSGRETQYF. V usage is TRBV9 and J usage is TRBJ2-5, with D hard to call. This CDR3 region has 13 residues. V was shortened by 1 base and J by 5 bases, with 9 bases between the two germline ends. Per the germline V gene, CDR1 is SGDLS and CDR2 is YYNGEE.

The J gene is TRBJ1-4, the V gene TRBV5-4, with D possibly matching TRBD1 (5 bases). Germline lookup yields CDR1 SGHNT and CDR2 YYREEE (reference sequence). CDR3 length equals 15 residues. With 0 bases removed from V and 5 bases from J, the gap between germline ends came to 11 bases. CDR3 DNA sequence: TGTGCCAGCAGCTTGGCCCCGGGACGGAATGAAAAACTGTTTTTT. It translates to CASSLAPGRNEKLFF. Combining the CDR3 with reference TRBV5-4 and TRBJ1-4 gives the whole variable domain ETGVTQSPTHLIKTRGQQVTLRCSSQSGHNTVSWYQQALGQGPQFIFQYYREEENGRGNFPPRFSGLQFPNYSSELNVNALELDDSALYLCASSLAPGRNEKLFFGSGTQLSVL.

The chain uses TRBV10-3 and TRBJ1-6; D is undetermined. Trimming shortened V by 3 bases and J by 10 bases, and 13 bases separated the two germline ends. CDR3 length: 14 residues. Germline CDR1 ENHRY, CDR2 SYGVKD. CDR3 region: CAISDSGDGSPLHF. As DNA, the CDR3 is TGTGCCATCAGTGATTCTGGGGATGGATCACCCCTCCACTTT.

The chain joins TRBV6-5 to TRBJ1-1; D is possibly TRBD1 (6 bases). The CDR3 has 13 amino acids. The germline V and J ends were trimmed by 5 bases and 12 bases, with 19 bases remaining between them. Germline CDR1 is MNHEY and CDR2 is SVGAGI. In DNA form, the CDR3 reads TGTGCCAGCAGTCAATCTGTCACAGGGACGTCTTTCTTT. This gives the protein CASSQSVTGTSFF.

A single count supports this clone. The chain employs TRBV7-9 and TRBJ2-4; TRBD1 matches 9 bases. Germline values: CDR1 SEHNR, CDR2 FQNEAQ (reference sequence). This CDR3 is built from 15 residues. V was clipped by 5 bases and J by 5 bases; unmatched bases: 7. This chain's CDR3 is CASSPQGQGQNIQYF. CDR3 DNA: TGTGCCAGCAGCCCACAGGGACAGGGCCAAAACATTCAGTACTTC.

This clone has only one observation. This rearrangement joins TRBV10-3 to TRBJ2-3; D may be TRBD1 or TRBD2 (5 bases each). The CDR3 is made up of 13 amino acids. Between the trimmed V and J ends, which lost 7 bases and 2 bases, there was a span of 10 bases. Germline loops: CDR1 ENHRY, CDR2 SYGVKD. CDR3 amino acids: CAITRDPTDTQYF. CDR3 bases: TGTGCCATCACCCGGGACCCCACAGATACGCAGTATTTT.

The gene calls are TRBV24-1 and TRBJ1-4; D unclear. Germline assignment: CDR1 KGHDR and CDR2 SFDVKD. This CDR3 comprises 13 residues. V lost 4 bases and J 8 bases, leaving 10 bases between the germline ends. The CDR3 DNA is TGTGCCACCAGTGACCCCCGGACGGAAAAACTGTTTTTT. Encoded protein: CATSDPRTEKLFF.

The V call is TRBV15, the J call TRBJ2-1; 10 bases align to TRBD2. This CDR3 has 19 amino acids. V shed 0 bases, J shed 8 bases, and the junction held 16 bases outside the gene matches. The V gene's germline CDR1 is LNHNV and CDR2 YYDKDF (reference sequence). The CDR3 nucleotides are TGTGCCACCAGCAGAGATACCCCCGGGCTAGCGGGAGCGCGGTATGAGCAGTTCTTC. It encodes CATSRDTPGLAGARYEQFF.

This chain connects TRBV5-1 to TRBJ2-7; 9 bases are a match to TRBD2. CDR1 and CDR2 (germline): SGHRS, YFSETQ. Losses at the gene ends were 0 bases for V and 5 bases for J; bases not matched to a gene: 9. The CDR3 is 16 amino acids. In DNA, the CDR3 is TGCGCCAGCAGCTTGGCCGACGCGGGGGGGACCCACGAGCAGTACTTC. This sequence encodes CASSLADAGGTHEQYF. Filled out from reference TRBV5-1 and TRBJ2-7, the complete variable domain reads KAGVTQTPRYLIKTRGQQVTLSCSPISGHRSVSWYQQTPGQGLQFLFEYFSETQRNKGNFPGRFSGRQFSNSRSEMNVSTLELGDSALYLCASSLADAGGTHEQYFGPGTRLTVT.

This rearrangement joins TRBV24-1 to TRBJ2-1; D is unresolved. Germline V gene lookup returns CDR1 KGHDR and CDR2 SFDVKD. Trimming took 9 bases from V and 7 from J, leaving 15 bases between them. This CDR3 is built from 13 residues. The CDR3 DNA reads TGTGCCACCGGCCACACTTCCGGGAATGAGCAGTTCTTC. It codes for CATGHTSGNEQFF.

The CDR3 here is CASGKQGDQPQHF. The CDR3 nucleotides read TGTGCCAGCGGAAAACAGGGGGATCAGCCCCAGCATTTT. The chain links TRBV6-5 to TRBJ1-5, with 8 nucleotides matching TRBD1. CDR1 is MNHEY, CDR2 SVGAGI, per germline. This CDR3 comprises 13 residues. Losses at the gene ends were 8 bases for V and 5 bases for J; bases not matched to a gene: 5.